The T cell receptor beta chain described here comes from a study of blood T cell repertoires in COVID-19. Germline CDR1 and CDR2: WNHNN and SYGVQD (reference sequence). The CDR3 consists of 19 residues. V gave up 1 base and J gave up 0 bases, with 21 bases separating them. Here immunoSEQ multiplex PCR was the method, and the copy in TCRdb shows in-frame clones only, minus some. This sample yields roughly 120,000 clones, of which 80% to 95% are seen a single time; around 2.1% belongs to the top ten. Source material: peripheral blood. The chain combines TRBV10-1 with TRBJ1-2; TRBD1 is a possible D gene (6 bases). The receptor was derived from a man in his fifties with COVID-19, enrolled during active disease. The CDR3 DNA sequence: TGCGCCAGCAGTGAGTATACAGGGTGTTTTACATATTCTAACTATGGCTACACCTTC. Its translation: CASSEYTGCFTYSNYGYTF.